The 21 T cell receptor beta chains presented below share a single source sample, sequenced in a study of shared clonotypes between healthy human individuals. The data were produced by immunoSEQ multiplex PCR, yet TCRdb's version contains in-frame clones alone and is incomplete. The sample shows about 330,000 clones, roughly 87% of them seen only once. The sequencing sample was made of memory CD8+ T cells sorted from blood. Specified subset: CD45RO+ cells pooled with CCR7-negative TemRA cells. All receptors derive from a man between 18 and 29 years old in good health.

The chain is built from TRBV28 and TRBJ1-1, with 8 bases fitting TRBD1. The CDR3 sequence is 17 residues long. Trimming took 3 bases from V and 4 from J; bases not matched to a gene: 13. The germline V gene has CDR1 MDHEN and CDR2 SYDVKM. DNA for the CDR3: TGTGCCAGCAGTTTTATCATTGGACAGGGAGGGTTCACTGAAGCTTTCTTT. It yields the protein CASSFIIGQGGFTEAFF.

As for this clone: Its ends do not fully match the called genes, so a read error is possible. The rearrangement uses TRBV6-4 and TRBJ2-2; 8 nucleotides match TRBD2. Germline CDR1 is MRHNA and CDR2 is SNTAGT. The CDR3 is made up of 17 amino acids. CDR3 region: CAISGSPTSGGAGELFF. The CDR3 DNA is TGTGCCATCAGTGGGTCCCCAACTAGCGGCGGTGCCGGGGAGCTGTTTTTT.

The chain links TRBV6-6 to TRBJ1-1, with a weak D call TRBD1 (5 bases). CDR3 length equals 14 residues. The germline V and J ends were trimmed by 2 bases and 0 bases, with 7 bases remaining between them. The germline gives CDR1 MNHNY, CDR2 SVGAGI (reference sequence). The CDR3 sequence: CASSYVTVNTEAFF. As DNA, the CDR3 is TGTGCCAGCAGTTACGTGACAGTGAACACTGAAGCTTTCTTT.

V and J are TRBV25-1 and TRBJ2-1, with 11 bases fitting TRBD2. In germline, CDR1 is MGHDK, CDR2 SYGVNS. V lost 5 bases to trimming and J lost 6 bases; unmatched junction nucleotides: 3. The CDR3 totals 14 residues. CDR3 sequence: CASSLAGGLNEQFF. The CDR3, as DNA: TGTGCCAGCAGTCTAGCGGGAGGCCTCAATGAGCAGTTCTTC.

The V and J genes are TRBV7-9 and TRBJ2-7; D remains unclear. Trimming stripped 3 bases from V and 5 bases from J, with 11 bases between. From germline, CDR1 is SEHNR and CDR2 FQNEAQ (reference sequence). The CDR3 sequence is 13 residues long. Here the CDR3 DNA reads TGTGCCAGCAGCTTTGTAGGGTTAGACGAGCAGTACTTC. This encodes CASSFVGLDEQYF.

CDR3 amino acids: CASSPDSFQETQYF. The CDR3 coding sequence is TGTGCCAGCAGCCCGGACAGTTTCCAAGAGACCCAGTACTTC. The chain joins TRBV6-5 to TRBJ2-5; TRBD1 is a possible D gene (6 bases). V was clipped by 6 bases and J by 1 base, with 12 bases between them. Germline V gene lookup returns CDR1 MNHEY and CDR2 SVGAGI. CDR3 length: 14 amino acids.

The genes are TRBV11-1 and TRBJ1-1, with D perhaps TRBD1 (5 bases). The CDR3 is 16 residues long. V shed 2 bases and J shed 2 bases, with 15 bases lying between them. The V gene's germline CDR1 is SGHAT and CDR2 FQDESV (reference sequence). This CDR3 reads CASSLLLTDPNTEAFF. CDR3 nucleotides: TGTGCCAGCAGCTTACTCCTGACAGACCCTAACACTGAAGCTTTCTTT.

The CDR3 loop reads CASGDDYGPLGYTF. In nucleotides, the CDR3 is TGCGCCAGCGGCGATGATTATGGGCCCCTTGGCTACACCTTC. This sequence joins TRBV5-1 and TRBJ1-2; no reliable D call. Per the germline V gene, CDR1 is SGHRS and CDR2 is YFSETQ. This CDR3 spans 14 amino acids. V was trimmed by 7 bases and J by 7 bases, leaving 20 bases between them.

Only one count was recorded for this clone. This chain links TRBV28 with TRBJ2-7; D gene ambiguous. This CDR3 comprises 15 residues. Germline CDR1 is MDHEN and CDR2 is SYDVKM. Deletions cut 2 bases from V and 4 bases from J, with 15 bases between. The CDR3 reads CASSLTPSDVYEQYF. The CDR3 coding sequence is TGTGCCAGCAGTTTAACCCCTAGTGACGTGTACGAGCAGTACTTC.

The chain employs TRBV7-9 and TRBJ1-1, with D unresolved. Germline loops: CDR1 SEHNR, CDR2 FQNEAQ (reference sequence). Trimming left V 3 bases short and J 7 bases short, with 12 bases between. This CDR3 contains 13 residues. This CDR3 reads CASSFDSFYEAFF. The CDR3 DNA follows: TGTGCCAGCAGCTTTGACTCATTCTATGAAGCTTTCTTT. The full variable domain, in which reference TRBV7-9 and TRBJ1-1 provide the parts outside the CDR3, is DTGVSQNPRHKITKRGQNVTFRCDPISEHNRLYWYRQTLGQGPEFLTYFQNEAQLEKSRLLSDRFSAERPKGSFSTLEIQRTEQGDSAMYLCASSFDSFYEAFFGQGTRLTVV.

V gene TRBV5-6 combines with J gene TRBJ1-5; no clear D gene. Trimming took 2 bases from V and 8 from J, leaving 14 bases between them. Germline V gene data show CDR1 as SGHDT and CDR2 as YYEEEE. The CDR3 length is 14 residues. The CDR3 loop is CASSFDSGTEPQHF. CDR3 sequence (DNA): TGTGCCAGCAGCTTCGATTCGGGAACTGAGCCCCAGCATTTT.

The chain couples TRBV4-1 to TRBJ2-7; TRBD2 might be the D (5 bases). V gave up 4 bases and J gave up 4 bases, with 14 bases separating them. This CDR3 is built from 14 residues. Germline V CDR1 and CDR2: MGHRA, YSYEKL. This CDR3 reads CASSLRAPGYEQYF. CDR3 DNA: TGCGCCAGCAGCCTCCGGGCTCCGGGGTACGAGCAGTACTTC.

The chain uses TRBV4-1 and TRBJ2-1; 7 bases map to TRBD2. This CDR3 comprises 15 residues. Germline V gene lookup returns CDR1 MGHRA and CDR2 YSYEKL. V shed 2 bases and J 4 bases; nucleotides not matched to a gene: 5. The CDR3 reads CASSQPRTRYNEQFF. In nucleotides, the CDR3 is TGCGCCAGCAGCCAACCTCGGACTAGGTACAATGAGCAGTTCTTC.

This clone was seen once. CDR3 sequence: CASSSTQVRDSPLHF. CDR3 sequence (DNA): TGTGCCAGCAGCTCCACTCAAGTGCGAGATTCACCCCTCCACTTT. The chain combines TRBV7-9 with TRBJ1-6; D call uncertain. Between the trimmed V and J ends, which lost 4 bases and 8 bases, there was a span of 15 bases. There are 15 residues in the CDR3. Germline-derived CDR1 and CDR2 are SEHNR and FQNEAQ (reference sequence).

This chain links TRBV2 with TRBJ2-3; 11 nucleotides match TRBD2. Germline V gives CDR1 SNHLY, CDR2 FYNNEI. This CDR3 is built from 15 residues. V shed 6 bases, J shed 4 bases, and the junction held 6 bases outside the gene matches. In DNA form, the CDR3 reads TGTGCCAGCAGAATAGCGGGAGGGCCCCCAGATACGCAGTATTTT. Translating gives CASRIAGGPPDTQYF.

This chain links TRBV14 with TRBJ2-5; D unclear. The germline V gene encodes CDR1 SGHDN and CDR2 FVKESK. V dropped 4 bases and J dropped 4 bases, with 7 bases sitting between them. The CDR3 runs 12 residues. The chain's CDR3 is CASSPFGETQYF. The DNA for the CDR3 is TGTGCCAGCAGCCCCTTCGGAGAGACCCAGTACTTC.

The V gene is TRBV7-8, the J gene TRBJ2-7; D is uncertain. CDR1 is SGHVS and CDR2 is FQNEAQ in the germline V gene. CDR3 size: 15 residues. Trimming took off 5 bases at V and 3 bases at J, with 17 bases between the two ends. DNA of the CDR3: TGTGCCAGCAGCCCCGGGTCAGAGAGGTTCTACGAGCAGTACTTC. It codes for CASSPGSERFYEQYF.

The rearrangement joins TRBV7-2 to TRBJ1-1, with D uncertain. This CDR3 has 13 amino acids. Germline lookup yields CDR1 SGHTA and CDR2 FQGNSA. Trimming left V 3 bases short and J 1 base short, with 6 bases between. CDR3 protein: CASSFQTNTEAFF. The CDR3 DNA follows: TGTGCCAGCAGCTTCCAGACGAACACTGAAGCTTTCTTT. Filled out from reference TRBV7-2 and TRBJ1-1, the complete variable domain reads GAGVSQSPSNKVTEKGKDVELRCDPISGHTALYWYRQSLGQGLEFLIYFQGNSAPDKSGLPSDRFSAERTGGSVSTLTIQRTQQEDSAVYLCASSFQTNTEAFFGQGTRLTVV.

The chain couples TRBV28 to TRBJ1-6, with D maybe TRBD1 (5 bases). The CDR3 length is 15 residues. Germline V gene data show CDR1 as MDHEN and CDR2 as SYDVKM. V was shortened by 6 bases and J by 3 bases, with 12 bases between the two germline ends. The CDR3 loop is CASRVSDSYNSPLHF. In nucleotides, the CDR3 is TGTGCCAGCAGAGTTTCCGACAGCTATAATTCACCCCTCCACTTT. The whole variable domain, remainder taken from reference TRBV28 and TRBJ1-6, is DVKVTQSSRYLVKRTGEKVFLECVQDMDHENMFWYRQDPGLGLRLIYFSYDVKMKEKGDIPEGYSVSREKKERFSLILESASTNQTSMYLCASRVSDSYNSPLHFGNGTRLTVT.

The V gene is TRBV7-9, the J gene TRBJ1-1; D gene uncertain. Trimming pared 0 bases from V and 10 bases from J, leaving 9 bases between. The length of the CDR3 is 12 residues. In germline, CDR1 is SEHNR, CDR2 FQNEAQ (reference sequence). The CDR3 DNA reads TGTGCCAGCAGCTTAGCACGGGGTCGAGCTTTCTTT. Its translation: CASSLARGRAFF.

The rearrangement uses TRBV5-8 and TRBJ2-7; D call uncertain. Between the trimmed V and J ends, which lost 1 base and 1 base, there was a span of 3 bases. CDR1 is SGHTS, CDR2 YDEGEE, per germline. The CDR3 consists of 12 residues. The DNA of the CDR3 is TGTGCCAGCAGCTTGAGGTCCTACGAGCAGTACTTC. This gives the protein CASSLRSYEQYF.